A selection of T cell receptor beta chains follows, all from one sample in a study of blood T cells in healthy people across ages. One entry per CDR3 protein, called by TCRdb with MiXCR from the 5' RACE reads. The data show roughly 1,000,000 distinct CDR3 sequences, with 20% to 25% seen just once and around 0.75% held by the top ten. These data also formed part of another study, on T cells of mothers and their children.

The sample taken for sequencing was blood. These receptors came from a girl aged 2 to 9 in good health. The CDR3 runs from the conserved cysteine through the conserved F or W. Each record gives: clone size, J gene, D gene, V gene, CDR3 DNA, CDR3 protein. D genes are given only for firm matches. Clone size is given for some rows only: seen once, a few or many times, or a class if the clone is expanded.

size: -
J: TRBJ1-1
D: -
V: TRBV18
DNA: TGTGCCAGCTCACCCGAGACGAACACTGAAGCTTTCTTT
CDR3: CASSPETNTEAFF

size: few
J: TRBJ2-2
D: TRBD2
V: TRBV6-6
DNA: TGTGCCAGCAGTTACCCGAGCGGGAGTTGGACCGGGGAGCTGTTTTTT
CDR3: CASSYPSGSWTGELFF

size: -
J: TRBJ2-3
D: TRBD2
V: TRBV29-1
DNA: TGCAGCGTTCTCAGTCTCCGTACTAGCGGGGGCACAGATACGCAGTATTTT
CDR3: CSVLSLRTSGGTDTQYF

size: few
J: TRBJ2-3
D: TRBD2
V: TRBV11-2
DNA: TGTGCCAGCAGAAGACTAGCGGATGGGAGCACAGATACGCAGTATTTT
CDR3: CASRRLADGSTDTQYF

size: -
J: TRBJ2-5
D: TRBD1
V: TRBV10-3
DNA: TGTGCCATCAGTGAGTCGAAAGGGACAGGGGGTAGAGAGACCCAGTACTTC
CDR3: CAISESKGTGGRETQYF

size: -
J: TRBJ2-2
D: TRBD1
V: TRBV10-2
DNA: TGCGCCGCAGGGACAGAATACACCGGGGAGCTGTTTTTT
CDR3: CAAGTEYTGELFF

size: -
J: TRBJ1-2
D: TRBD1
V: TRBV6-5
DNA: TGTGCCAGCAGTTACTCGAGTACAGGGGCCGGAGGCTACACCTTC
CDR3: CASSYSSTGAGGYTF

size: many
J: TRBJ2-7
D: -
V: TRBV12-3/TRBV12-4
DNA: TGTGCCAGCAGTTTAGGGCTGGGCGAGCAGTACTTC
CDR3: CASSLGLGEQYF

size: -
J: TRBJ2-1
D: -
V: TRBV29-1
DNA: TGCAGCGTTGAAGGGCGGAGGGGAAGGATTGATGAGCAGTTCTTC
CDR3: CSVEGRRGRIDEQFF

size: few
J: TRBJ1-2
D: -
V: TRBV6-1
DNA: TGTGCCAGCAGTGTGGTAGAGATTAGGGGGGATGGCTACACCTTC
CDR3: CASSVVEIRGDGYTF

size: -
J: TRBJ2-3
D: -
V: TRBV4-2
DNA: TGTGCCAGCAGCCAATCCACAGGGATGACAGATACGCAGTATTTT
CDR3: CASSQSTGMTDTQYF

size: -
J: TRBJ2-1
D: -
V: TRBV20-1
DNA: TGCAGTTCCCGGCCCCCGGGACTCAAGGACTGGAATGAGCAGTTCTTC
CDR3: CSSRPPGLKDWNEQFF

size: -
J: TRBJ2-1
D: TRBD2
V: TRBV7-3
DNA: TGTGCCAGCAGCAAACCTTTAGCGGGAGGGTCGGGCAATGAGCAGTTCTTC
CDR3: CASSKPLAGGSGNEQFF

size: -
J: TRBJ2-1
D: -
V: TRBV24-1
DNA: TGTGCCACCAGTGATTTGAACAGCTACAATGAGCAGTTCTTC
CDR3: CATSDLNSYNEQFF

size: few
J: TRBJ1-1
D: -
V: TRBV11-1
DNA: TGTGCCAGCAGCTTAATCCACACTGGGGAAGCTTTCTTT
CDR3: CASSLIHTGEAFF

size: many
J: TRBJ2-7
D: -
V: TRBV4-3
DNA: TGCGCCAGCAGCCAAGACAGAAGCTCCTACGAGCAGTACTTC
CDR3: CASSQDRSSYEQYF

size: -
J: TRBJ2-1
D: -
V: TRBV10-3
DNA: TGTGCCGTCCTAGGGGGGGATGAGCAGTTCTTC
CDR3: CAVLGGDEQFF